This T cell receptor delta chain stems from a study of DNA immune sequencing with unique molecular identifiers (dated by TCRdb to the early 2020s). Notes on the research overall: Using immunomagnetic cell separation, gammadelta T cells were enriched from buffy coats, and the genomic DNA of these cells was sequenced. To compare enriched and non-enriched samples, 80 to 100 ng of enriched gammadelta T-cell DNA and around 0.9 ug of non-enriched PBMC DNA were sequenced. An ultrasensitive DNA-based TRD repertoire sequencing method using PCR-introduced unique molecular identifiers was developed and validated in the study. Validation of the sequencing method was done both on synthetic reference molecules and on blood samples taken from healthy individuals. Broad study findings and their caveats: More out-of-frame TRD sequences were observed in non-enriched samples, likely arising from partial or unproductive rearrangements in alphabeta T cells. Novel TRD sequences not targeted by the primers cannot be detected by the primer-based approach.

Taking its sample share into account, this clone is medium-sized (0.01 to 0.1%). Its antigen has not been determined. No much larger clone is present one base from it, and per-base qualities are unavailable. Sequences GEAIGNYY (CDR1) and EKD (CDR2) are obtained from the germline V gene. V has 1 base trimmed and J has 7 bases trimmed; junction bases matching no gene number 8. The CDR3 numbers 16 residues from cysteine through phenylalanine. Only the CDR3 region is kept as DNA, spanning 48 bases read in frame from base 1. Library prep was done by multiplex PCR. A 32-plex assay with primers for all 8 TRDV and 4 TRDJ genes covering the CDR3 was used to amplify genomic DNA. A 12-nucleotide UMI was introduced during 3 barcoding PCR cycles, after which a second PCR was performed with Illumina adapter primers. Libraries were purified with AMPure XP beads and quality-checked on a Fragment Analyzer with the HS NGS Fragment kit. The sequencing was run with an Illumina MiniSeq mid-output kit, including about 20% PhiX, and 150 cycles of paired-end reads. The paper's processing steps were these. MIGEC version 1.2.9 was used to process the reads, grouping the reads by UMI and building error-corrected consensus sequences. Modified VDJtools version 1.2.1 scripts and the tcR R package were used for post-processing. TCRdb processed the public reads again with the CATT caller, after which rows with matching DNA were combined. The V and J calls come from TCRdb's annotation, not from the publication. The sample yields about 460 delta-chain clones; about two fifths were counted once. The top ten constitute under 70% of the sample.

The sequencing sample was made of buffy coat blood. This TCR was sampled from a human donor in good health. Recombination joined TRDV2 with TRDJ1, and TRDD3 aligns with 13 junction nucleotides. The CDR3: CACDTLTGGYVAKLIF. The bases are TGTGCCTGTGACACACTCACTGGGGGATACGTTGCTAAACTCATCTTT.